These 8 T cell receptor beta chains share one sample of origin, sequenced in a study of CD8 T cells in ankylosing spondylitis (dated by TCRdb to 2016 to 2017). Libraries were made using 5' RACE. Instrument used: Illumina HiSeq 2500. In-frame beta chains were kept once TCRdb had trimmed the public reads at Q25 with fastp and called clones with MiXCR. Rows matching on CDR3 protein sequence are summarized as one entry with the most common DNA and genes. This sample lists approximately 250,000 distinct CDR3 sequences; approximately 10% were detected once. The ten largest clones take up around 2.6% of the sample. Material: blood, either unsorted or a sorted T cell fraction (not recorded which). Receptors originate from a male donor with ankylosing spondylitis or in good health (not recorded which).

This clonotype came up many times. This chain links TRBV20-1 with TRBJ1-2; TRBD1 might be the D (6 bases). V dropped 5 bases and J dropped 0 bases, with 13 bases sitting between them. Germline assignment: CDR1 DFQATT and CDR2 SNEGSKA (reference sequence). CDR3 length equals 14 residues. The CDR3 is CSARGDTANYGYTF. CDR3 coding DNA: TGCAGTGCTCGCGGGGACACCGCTAACTATGGCTACACCTTC.

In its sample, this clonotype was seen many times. The CDR3 loop reads CASSLALPGDTQYF. For the CDR3, the DNA is TGCGCCAGCAGCTTAGCACTCCCGGGAGATACGCAGTATTTT. The chain joins TRBV5-1 to TRBJ2-3; no firm D call. Deletions cut 2 bases from V and 5 bases from J, with 12 bases between. The CDR3 runs 14 residues. Germline assignment: CDR1 SGHRS and CDR2 YFSETQ.

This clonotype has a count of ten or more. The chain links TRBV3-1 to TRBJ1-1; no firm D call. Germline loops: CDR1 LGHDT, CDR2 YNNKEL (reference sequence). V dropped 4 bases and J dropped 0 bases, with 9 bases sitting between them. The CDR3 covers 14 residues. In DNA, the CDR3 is TGTGCCAGCAGCCCACAGTTCATGAACACTGAAGCTTTCTTT. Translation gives CASSPQFMNTEAFF.

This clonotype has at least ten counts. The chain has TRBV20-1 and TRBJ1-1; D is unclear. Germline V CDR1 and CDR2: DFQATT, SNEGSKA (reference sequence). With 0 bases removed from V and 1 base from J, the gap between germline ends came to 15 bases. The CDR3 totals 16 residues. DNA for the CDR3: TGCAGTGCTAGAGATCCGCGAGAACCTACGAACACTGAAGCTTTCTTT. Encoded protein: CSARDPREPTNTEAFF.

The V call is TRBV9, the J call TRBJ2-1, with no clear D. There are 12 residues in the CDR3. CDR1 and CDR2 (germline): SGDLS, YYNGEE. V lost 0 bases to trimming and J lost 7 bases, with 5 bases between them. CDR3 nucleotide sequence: TGTGCCAGCAGCGTAGCCCTTAATGAGCAGTTCTTC. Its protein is CASSVALNEQFF.

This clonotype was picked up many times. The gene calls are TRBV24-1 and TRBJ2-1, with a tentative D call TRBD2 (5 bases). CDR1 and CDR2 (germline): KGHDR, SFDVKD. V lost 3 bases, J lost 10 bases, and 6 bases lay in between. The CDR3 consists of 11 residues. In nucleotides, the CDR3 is TGTGCCACCAGTGATAGGAGGGAGCAGTTCTTC. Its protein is CATSDRREQFF.

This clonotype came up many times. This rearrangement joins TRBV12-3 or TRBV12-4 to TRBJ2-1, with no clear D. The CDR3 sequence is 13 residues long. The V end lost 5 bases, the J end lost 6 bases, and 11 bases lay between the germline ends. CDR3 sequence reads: CASSPPQSNEQFF. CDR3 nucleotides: TGTGCCAGCAGTCCACCCCAGAGCAATGAGCAGTTCTTC.

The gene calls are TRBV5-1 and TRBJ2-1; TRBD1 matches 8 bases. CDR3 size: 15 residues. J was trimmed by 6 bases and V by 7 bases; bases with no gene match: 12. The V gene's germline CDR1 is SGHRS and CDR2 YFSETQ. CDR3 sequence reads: CASRLLDRVGNEQFF. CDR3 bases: TGCGCCAGCCGCCTATTGGACAGGGTGGGCAATGAGCAGTTCTTC.